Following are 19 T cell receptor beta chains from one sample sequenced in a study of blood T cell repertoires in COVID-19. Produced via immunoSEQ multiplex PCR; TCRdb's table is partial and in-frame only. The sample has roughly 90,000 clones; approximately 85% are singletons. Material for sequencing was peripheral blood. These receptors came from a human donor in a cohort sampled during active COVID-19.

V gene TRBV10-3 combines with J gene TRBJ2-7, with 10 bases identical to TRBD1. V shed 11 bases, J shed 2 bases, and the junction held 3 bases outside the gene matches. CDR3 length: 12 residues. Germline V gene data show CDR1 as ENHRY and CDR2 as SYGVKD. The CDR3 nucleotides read TGTGCCCCGGGACAGGGGCCCTACGAGCAGTACTTC. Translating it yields CAPGQGPYEQYF.

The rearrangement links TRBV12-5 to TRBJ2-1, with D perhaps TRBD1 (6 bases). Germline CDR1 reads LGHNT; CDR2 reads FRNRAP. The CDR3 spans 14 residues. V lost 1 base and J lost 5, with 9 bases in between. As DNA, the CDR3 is TGTGCTAGTGGTTTGGGGACAGTCAACAATGAGCAGTTCTTC. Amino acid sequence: CASGLGTVNNEQFF.

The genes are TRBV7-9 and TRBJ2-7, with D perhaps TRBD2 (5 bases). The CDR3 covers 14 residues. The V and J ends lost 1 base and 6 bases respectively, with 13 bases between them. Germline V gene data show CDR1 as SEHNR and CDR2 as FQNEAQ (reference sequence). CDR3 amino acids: CASSLEAGEGEQYF. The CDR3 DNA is TGTGCCAGCAGCTTAGAGGCGGGTGAGGGCGAGCAGTACTTC. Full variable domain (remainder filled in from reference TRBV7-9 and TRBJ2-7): DTGVSQNPRHKITKRGQNVTFRCDPISEHNRLYWYRQTLGQGPEFLTYFQNEAQLEKSRLLSDRFSAERPKGSFSTLEIQRTEQGDSAMYLCASSLEAGEGEQYFGPGTRLTVT.

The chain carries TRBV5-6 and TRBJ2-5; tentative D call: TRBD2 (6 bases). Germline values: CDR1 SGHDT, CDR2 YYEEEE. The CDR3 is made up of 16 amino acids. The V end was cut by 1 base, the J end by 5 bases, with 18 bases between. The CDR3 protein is CASSLLSPEGRETQYF. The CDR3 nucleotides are TGTGCCAGCAGCTTGCTGTCCCCAGAGGGGAGGGAGACCCAGTACTTC.

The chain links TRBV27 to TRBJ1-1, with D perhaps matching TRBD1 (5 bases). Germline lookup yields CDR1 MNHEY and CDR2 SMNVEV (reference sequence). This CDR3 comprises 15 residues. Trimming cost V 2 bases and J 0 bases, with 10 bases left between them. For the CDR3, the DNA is TGTGCCAGCAGTTTAACAGGCGGCATGAACACTGAAGCTTTCTTT. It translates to CASSLTGGMNTEAFF.

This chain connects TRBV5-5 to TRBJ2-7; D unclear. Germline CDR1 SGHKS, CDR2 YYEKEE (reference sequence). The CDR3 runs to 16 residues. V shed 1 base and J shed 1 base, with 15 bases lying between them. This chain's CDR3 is CASSLNPRLESYEQYF. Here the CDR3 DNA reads TGTGCCAGCAGCTTGAACCCCCGGTTGGAGTCCTACGAGCAGTACTTC.

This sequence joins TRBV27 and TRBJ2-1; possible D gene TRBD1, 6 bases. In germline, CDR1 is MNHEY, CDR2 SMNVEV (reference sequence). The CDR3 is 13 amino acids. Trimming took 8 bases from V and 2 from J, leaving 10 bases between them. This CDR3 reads CASGRTAYNEQFF. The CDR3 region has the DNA TGTGCCAGCGGGCGGACAGCCTACAATGAGCAGTTCTTC.

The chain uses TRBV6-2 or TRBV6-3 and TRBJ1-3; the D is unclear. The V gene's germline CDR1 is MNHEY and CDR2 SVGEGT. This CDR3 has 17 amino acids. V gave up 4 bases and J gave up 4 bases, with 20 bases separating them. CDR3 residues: CASSSERATHIGNTIYF. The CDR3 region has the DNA TGTGCCAGCAGTTCCGAGAGGGCTACCCACATCGGAAACACCATATATTTT.

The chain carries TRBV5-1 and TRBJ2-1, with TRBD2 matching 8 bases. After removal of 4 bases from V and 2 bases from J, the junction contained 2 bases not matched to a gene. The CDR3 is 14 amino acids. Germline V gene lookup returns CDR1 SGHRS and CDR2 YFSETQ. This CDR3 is CASSPGLAYNEQFF. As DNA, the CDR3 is TGCGCCAGCAGCCCGGGACTAGCCTACAATGAGCAGTTCTTC.

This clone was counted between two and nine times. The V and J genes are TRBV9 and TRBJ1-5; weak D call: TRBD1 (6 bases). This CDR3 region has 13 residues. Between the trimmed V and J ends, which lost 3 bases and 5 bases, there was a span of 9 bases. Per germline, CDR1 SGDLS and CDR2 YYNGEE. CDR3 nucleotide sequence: TGTGCCAGCAGCGCGCAGGGGCATCAGCCCCAGCATTTT. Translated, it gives CASSAQGHQPQHF.

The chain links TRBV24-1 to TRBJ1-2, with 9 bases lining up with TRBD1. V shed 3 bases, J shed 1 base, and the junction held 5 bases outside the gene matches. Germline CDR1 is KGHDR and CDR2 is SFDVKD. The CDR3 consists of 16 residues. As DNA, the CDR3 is TGTGCCACCAGTGATGCGGGGACAGGGAATAACTATGGCTACACCTTC. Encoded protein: CATSDAGTGNNYGYTF.

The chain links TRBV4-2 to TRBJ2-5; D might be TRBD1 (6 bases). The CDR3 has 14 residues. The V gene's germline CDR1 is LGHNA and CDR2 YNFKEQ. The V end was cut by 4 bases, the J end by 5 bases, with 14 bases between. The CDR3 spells CASSLGYQGETQYF. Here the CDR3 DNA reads TGTGCCAGCAGCCTCGGCTATCAGGGGGAGACCCAGTACTTC.

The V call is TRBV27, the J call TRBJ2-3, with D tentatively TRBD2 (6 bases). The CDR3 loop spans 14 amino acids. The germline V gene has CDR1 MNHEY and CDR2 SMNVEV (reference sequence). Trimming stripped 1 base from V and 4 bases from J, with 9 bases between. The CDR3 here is CASSLLGGPDTQYF. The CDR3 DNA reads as TGTGCCAGCAGTTTATTGGGGGGTCCAGATACGCAGTATTTT.

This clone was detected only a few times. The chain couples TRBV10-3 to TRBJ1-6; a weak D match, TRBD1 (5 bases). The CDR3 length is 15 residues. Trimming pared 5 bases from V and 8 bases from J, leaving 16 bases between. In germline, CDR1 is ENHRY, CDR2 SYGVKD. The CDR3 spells CAISTDSLSDSPLHF. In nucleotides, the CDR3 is TGTGCCATCAGTACTGACAGTCTGAGTGATTCACCCCTCCACTTT.

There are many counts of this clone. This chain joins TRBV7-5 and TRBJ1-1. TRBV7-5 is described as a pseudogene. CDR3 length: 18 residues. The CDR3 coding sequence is TGTGCCAGAAGCCACCGCCGAAGGAGGGCGGTTAAGAACACTGAAGCTTTCTTT. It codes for CARSHRRRRAVKNTEAFF.

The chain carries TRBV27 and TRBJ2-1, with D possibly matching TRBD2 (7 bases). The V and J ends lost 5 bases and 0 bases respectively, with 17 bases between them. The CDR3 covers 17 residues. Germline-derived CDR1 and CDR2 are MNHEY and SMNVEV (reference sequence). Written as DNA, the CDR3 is TGTGCCAGCAGTCCACTCAGGGGCGGGAGCTCCTACAATGAGCAGTTCTTC. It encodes CASSPLRGGSSYNEQFF.

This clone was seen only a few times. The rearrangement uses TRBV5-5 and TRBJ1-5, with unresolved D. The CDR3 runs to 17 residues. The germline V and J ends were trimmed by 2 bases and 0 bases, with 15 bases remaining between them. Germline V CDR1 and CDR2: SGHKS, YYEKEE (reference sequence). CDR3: CASSLEAGGYSNQPQHF. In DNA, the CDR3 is TGTGCCAGCAGCTTAGAAGCTGGAGGGTATAGCAATCAGCCCCAGCATTTT.

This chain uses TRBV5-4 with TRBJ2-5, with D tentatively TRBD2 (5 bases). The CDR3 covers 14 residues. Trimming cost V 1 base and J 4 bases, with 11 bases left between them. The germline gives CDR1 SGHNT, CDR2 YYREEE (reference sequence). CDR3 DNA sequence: TGTGCCAGCAGCTTGCGTAGGGCGGGAGAGACCCAGTACTTC. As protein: CASSLRRAGETQYF.

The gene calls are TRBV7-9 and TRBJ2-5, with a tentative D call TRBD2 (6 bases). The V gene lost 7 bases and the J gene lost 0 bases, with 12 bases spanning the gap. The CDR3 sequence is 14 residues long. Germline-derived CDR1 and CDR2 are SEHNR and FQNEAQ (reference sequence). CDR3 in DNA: TGTGCCAGCAAAGGCGGGGTTTACCAAGAGACCCAGTACTTC. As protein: CASKGGVYQETQYF.